This paragraph reports one T cell receptor (beta chain). The source of the sample is a study of CD8 T cells in Susac syndrome. Reverse transcription of roughly 0.5 to 1 ug RNA was carried out with random hexamers. TCRdb re-called the immunoSEQ multiplex PCR reads with MiXCR, one entry per CDR3 protein. The table has over 95,000 distinct CDR3 sequences, around 93% seen once. The TCR sequence derives from a human donor in good health. Sequencing input: CD8+ T cells from PBMCs.

CDR3 residues: CASSQDVQGAGGNTIYF. In DNA, the CDR3 is TGCGCCAGCAGCCAAGATGTCCAGGGAGCAGGTGGAAACACCATATATTTT. This chain links TRBV4-3 with TRBJ1-3; possible D gene TRBD1, 5 bases. There are 17 residues in the CDR3. The germline V gene has CDR1 LGHNA and CDR2 YSLEER. V lost 0 bases and J 3 bases, leaving 15 bases between the germline ends.